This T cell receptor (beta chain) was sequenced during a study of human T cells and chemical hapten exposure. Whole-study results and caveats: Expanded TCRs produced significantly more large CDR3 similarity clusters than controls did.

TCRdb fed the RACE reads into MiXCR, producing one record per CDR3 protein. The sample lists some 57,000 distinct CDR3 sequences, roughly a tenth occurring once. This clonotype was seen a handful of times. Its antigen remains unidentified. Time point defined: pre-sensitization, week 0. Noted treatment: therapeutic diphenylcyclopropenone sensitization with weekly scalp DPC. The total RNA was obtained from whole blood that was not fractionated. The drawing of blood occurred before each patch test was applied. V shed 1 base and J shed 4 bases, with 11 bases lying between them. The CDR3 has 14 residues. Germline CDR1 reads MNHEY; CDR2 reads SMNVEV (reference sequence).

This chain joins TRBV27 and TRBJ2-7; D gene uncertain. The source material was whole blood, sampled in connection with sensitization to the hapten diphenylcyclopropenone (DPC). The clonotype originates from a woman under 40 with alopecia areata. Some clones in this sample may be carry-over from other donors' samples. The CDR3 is CASSLWMTGYEQYF. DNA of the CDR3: TGTGCCAGCAGTTTATGGATGACCGGGTACGAGCAGTACTTC.